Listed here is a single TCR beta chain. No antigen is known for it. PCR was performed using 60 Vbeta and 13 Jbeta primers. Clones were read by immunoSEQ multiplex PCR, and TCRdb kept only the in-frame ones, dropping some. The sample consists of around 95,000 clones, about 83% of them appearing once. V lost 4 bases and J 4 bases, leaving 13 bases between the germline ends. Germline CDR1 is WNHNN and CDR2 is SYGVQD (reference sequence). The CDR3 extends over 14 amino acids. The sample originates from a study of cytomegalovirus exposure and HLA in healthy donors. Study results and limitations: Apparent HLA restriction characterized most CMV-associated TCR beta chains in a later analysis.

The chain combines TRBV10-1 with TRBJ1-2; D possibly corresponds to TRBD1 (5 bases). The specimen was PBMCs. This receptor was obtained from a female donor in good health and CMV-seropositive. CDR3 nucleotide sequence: TGCGCCAGCAGTGCCTCCCAGGGTACCTATGGCTACACCTTC. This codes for CASSASQGTYGYTF.